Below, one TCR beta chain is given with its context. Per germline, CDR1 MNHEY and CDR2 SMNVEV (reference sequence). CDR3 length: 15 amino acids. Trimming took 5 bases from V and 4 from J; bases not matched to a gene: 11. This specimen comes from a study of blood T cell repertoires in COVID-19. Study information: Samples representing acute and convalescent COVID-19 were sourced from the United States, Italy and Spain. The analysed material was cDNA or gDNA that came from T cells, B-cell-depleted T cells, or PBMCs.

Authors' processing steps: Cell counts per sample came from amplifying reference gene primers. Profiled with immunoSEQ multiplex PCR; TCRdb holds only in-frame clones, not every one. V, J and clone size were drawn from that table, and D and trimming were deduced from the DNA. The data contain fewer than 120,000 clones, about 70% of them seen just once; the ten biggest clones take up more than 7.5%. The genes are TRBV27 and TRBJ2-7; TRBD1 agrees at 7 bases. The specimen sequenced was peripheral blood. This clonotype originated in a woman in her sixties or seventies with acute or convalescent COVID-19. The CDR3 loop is CASSPDRTGRYEQYF. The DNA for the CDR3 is TGTGCCAGCAGTCCAGACCGGACAGGCAGGTACGAGCAGTACTTC.